This T cell receptor (beta chain) was documented in a study of OX40 agonist ivuxolimab in advanced cancers. The wider study: Patients were given ivuxolimab, an antibody that agonizes OX40 (CD134).

Profiling relied on immunoSEQ multiplex PCR, and the TCRdb table lists in-frame clones only, not all of them. The sample holds under 95,000 clones; 84% are singletons and the top ten take 2.5% to 3%. V was shortened by 4 bases and J by 0 bases, with 15 bases between the two germline ends. Germline V CDR1 and CDR2: KGHSH, LQKENI. The CDR3 consists of 16 residues. This clone occurred once. This receptor was taken from an adult with an advanced solid tumor such as melanoma, head and neck, liver or kidney cancer. Sequencing was performed on CD4+ or CD8+ T cells sorted from blood, taken in a trial of the OX40 agonist ivuxolimab. V and J are TRBV18 and TRBJ1-1, with D tentatively TRBD1 (6 bases). CDR3 amino acids: CASSLGQPQMNTEAFF. CDR3 nucleotides: TGTGCCAGCTCACTCGGACAGCCCCAAATGAACACTGAAGCTTTCTTT. The whole variable domain, filled in from reference TRBV18 and TRBJ1-1, reads NAGVMQNPRHLVRRRGQEARLRCSPMKGHSHVYWYRQLPEEGLKFMVYLQKENIIDESGMPKERFSAEFPKEGPSILRIQQVVRGDSAAYFCASSLGQPQMNTEAFFGQGTRLTVV.